These 28 T cell receptor beta chains originate from one sample sequenced in a study of cytomegalovirus exposure and HLA in healthy donors. In the PCR, 60 Vbeta and 13 Jbeta primers were used. The repertoire was sequenced with immunoSEQ multiplex PCR; TCRdb's copy has only in-frame clones and lacks some. This sample has 150,000 to 200,000 clones, with less than 80% found just once. The sample was PBMCs. All receptors derive from a man aged 35-49 years in good health and CMV-seronegative.

This clone was recorded once. V gene TRBV14 combines with J gene TRBJ2-7; 9 bases fit TRBD2. The CDR3 is made up of 16 amino acids. The trim removed 0 bases at V and 2 bases at J, leaving 5 bases unmatched. Germline V lookup: CDR1 SGHDN, CDR2 FVKESK. CDR3 loop: CASSQESSGVTYEQYF. CDR3 nucleotide sequence: TGTGCCAGCAGCCAAGAGTCTAGCGGGGTAACCTACGAGCAGTACTTC. Variable domain in full (rest from reference TRBV14 and TRBJ2-7): EAGVTQFPSHSVIEKGQTVTLRCDPISGHDNLYWYRRVMGKEIKFLLHFVKESKQDESGMPNNRFLAERTGGTYSTLKVQPAELEDSGVYFCASSQESSGVTYEQYFGPGTRLTVT.

A remark on this clone: The same CDR3 also results from other DNA sequences found in this sample. The J gene is TRBJ2-3, the V gene TRBV6-4; 12 nucleotides agree with TRBD2. The CDR3 length is 14 residues. CDR1 and CDR2 (germline): MRHNA, SNTAGT. V lost 6 bases to trimming and J lost 3 bases; unmatched junction nucleotides: 1. The CDR3 sequence is CASSTSGGTDTQYF. The DNA for the CDR3 is TGTGCCAGCAGCACTAGCGGGGGGACAGATACGCAGTATTTT.

This clone came up a few times. The V gene is TRBV2, the J gene TRBJ2-4, with 13 bases that match TRBD2. V dropped 6 bases and J dropped 3; count of bases not matched to a gene: 11. Germline CDR1 SNHLY, CDR2 FYNNEI. There are 18 residues in the CDR3. CDR3 amino acids: CASRARLLAGGNKNIQYF. In DNA, the CDR3 is TGTGCCAGCAGGGCAAGACTACTAGCGGGGGGGAACAAAAACATTCAGTACTTC.

V gene TRBV18 combines with J gene TRBJ2-5; 11 bases agree with TRBD1. The CDR3 contains 15 residues. V dropped 6 bases and J dropped 2; count of bases not matched to a gene: 5. CDR1 and CDR2 from the germline V gene are KGHSH and LQKENI. CDR3 in amino acids: CASSRTGGLQETQYF. The CDR3 DNA reads TGTGCCAGCTCGAGGACAGGGGGCTTACAAGAGACCCAGTACTTC.

The table lists this clone with a few counts. The chain links TRBV6-1 to TRBJ1-4; D may be TRBD1 (5 bases). V was cut by 4 bases and J by 6 bases, with 12 bases left in between. The CDR3 covers 14 residues. CDR1 is MNHNS, CDR2 SASEGT, per germline. CDR3 DNA: TGTGCCAGCAGTGGACAGCTCAGTGATGAAAAACTGTTTTTT. Its translation is CASSGQLSDEKLFF.

A single count supports this clone. The gene calls are TRBV6-5 and TRBJ1-2, with TRBD1 identical over 11 bases. The length of the CDR3 is 15 residues. With V trimmed by 6 bases and J by 4 bases, 7 bases remained unmatched. Germline V gene sequence: CDR1 MNHEY, CDR2 SVGAGI. CDR3 nucleotides: TGTGCCAGCAGAAAAGGACAGGGGGCGAGCTATGGCTACACCTTC. The encoded protein is CASRKGQGASYGYTF.

There are a few counts of this clone. V gene TRBV4-3 combines with J gene TRBJ1-1; weak D call: TRBD1 (5 bases). This CDR3 region has 14 residues. The germline V and J ends were trimmed by 4 bases and 5 bases, with 14 bases remaining between them. Germline CDR1 LGHNA, CDR2 YSLEER. CDR3 coding DNA: TGCGCCAGCAGCCCACGGGGGGGAAGGACTGAAGCTTTCTTT. Its translation: CASSPRGGRTEAFF.

The CDR3 here is CASGLELGQGFNYGYTF. The CDR3 nucleotides are TGTGCTAGTGGTTTGGAGTTGGGACAGGGGTTTAACTATGGCTACACCTTC. The chain is built from TRBV12-5 and TRBJ1-2, with 10 bases that match TRBD1. Germline CDR1 LGHNT, CDR2 FRNRAP. V trimming: 1 base; J trimming: 1 base; junction bases outside the gene matches: 6. This CDR3 contains 17 residues. Supplemented by reference TRBV12-5 and TRBJ1-2, the full variable domain reads DARVTQTPRHKVTEMGQEVTMRCQPILGHNTVFWYRQTMMQGLELLAYFRNRAPLDDSGMPKDRFSAEMPDATLATLKIQPSEPRDSAVYFCASGLELGQGFNYGYTFGSGTRLTVV.

V and J are TRBV20-1 and TRBJ1-2, with 8 positions matching TRBD1. The CDR3 length is 11 residues. With 3 bases clipped from V and 13 bases from J, the junction kept 7 bases outside the gene matches. Germline CDR1 DFQATT, CDR2 SNEGSKA (reference sequence). The CDR3 DNA reads as TGCAGTGCTAGCAGGACAGGGACGGCCACCTTC. Translation gives CSASRTGTATF.

The CDR3 DNA reads TGTGCCAGCAGTACCGACCGACTCTTTAACTATGGCTACACCTTC. This gives the protein CASSTDRLFNYGYTF. The gene calls are TRBV27 and TRBJ1-2, with no clear D. The CDR3 runs to 15 residues. Germline V CDR1 and CDR2: MNHEY, SMNVEV (reference sequence). With 5 bases removed from V and 1 base from J, the gap between germline ends came to 14 bases.

The V gene is TRBV6-6, the J gene TRBJ2-2; 8 bases are shared with TRBD1. The CDR3 has 16 residues. The ends lost 0 bases at V and 4 bases at J; junction bases unmatched: 4. CDR1 and CDR2 (germline): MNHNY, SVGAGI (reference sequence). In nucleotides, the CDR3 is TGTGCCAGCAGTTACTCGACAGACAGGGGCACCGGGGAGCTGTTTTTT. It is translated as CASSYSTDRGTGELFF.

The chain joins TRBV10-2 to TRBJ2-5; 7 bases are shared with TRBD1. This CDR3 comprises 12 residues. In germline, CDR1 is WSHSY, CDR2 SAAADI. Trimming at V came to 8 bases and at J to 4 bases, leaving 4 bases not matched to a gene. Here the CDR3 reads CASSSGGETQYF. CDR3 coding DNA: TGCGCCAGCTCCTCAGGGGGAGAGACCCAGTACTTC.

The J gene is TRBJ1-4, the V gene TRBV5-8; 11 bases are a match to TRBD1. The CDR3 contains 16 residues. V was clipped by 3 bases and J by 4 bases; unmatched bases: 5. Germline V gene sequence: CDR1 SGHTS, CDR2 YDEGEE. The DNA for the CDR3 is TGTGCCAGCAGCTCCCGGGACAGGGGGAGTAATGAAAAACTGTTTTTT. Translation: CASSSRDRGSNEKLFF.

The genes are TRBV5-1 and TRBJ2-5; D unclear. Trimming took 0 bases from V and 3 from J, leaving 6 bases between them. Germline V gene data show CDR1 as SGHRS and CDR2 as YFSETQ. This CDR3 has 13 residues. CDR3 region: CASSLAVEETQYF. DNA of the CDR3: TGCGCCAGCAGCTTGGCGGTAGAAGAGACCCAGTACTTC.

The chain is built from TRBV7-3 and TRBJ2-1; no clear D gene. Germline V gene lookup returns CDR1 SGHTA and CDR2 FQGTGA. The CDR3 contains 16 residues. V was trimmed by 4 bases and J by 3 bases, leaving 16 bases between them. The CDR3 nucleotides are TGTGCCAGCAGCTCCCGCGCTGACAACGACTACAATGAGCAGTTCTTC. Amino acids: CASSSRADNDYNEQFF.

The rearrangement uses TRBV5-5 and TRBJ2-5; tentatively, D is TRBD2 (5 bases). The DNA end favors TRBJ2-7, so the J call may be wrong. Germline V gene sequence: CDR1 SGHKS, CDR2 YYEKEE (reference sequence). The CDR3 length is 15 residues. The chain's CDR3 is CASSRDLSTSYEQYF. The CDR3 bases are TGTGCCAGCAGCCGGGATCTAAGCACTTCCTACGAGCAGTACTTC.

This sequence joins TRBV11-3 and TRBJ2-5; no clear D. In germline, CDR1 is SGHNT, CDR2 YENEEA. V lost 3 bases to trimming and J lost 5 bases, with 10 bases between them. There are 13 residues in the CDR3. CDR3 region: CASSFGRSETQYF. For the CDR3, the DNA is TGTGCCAGCAGCTTTGGCAGGTCTGAGACCCAGTACTTC.

The rearrangement joins TRBV6-5 to TRBJ1-6, with D perhaps matching TRBD1 (5 bases). V was trimmed by 2 bases and J by 1 base, leaving 9 bases between them. This CDR3 spans 16 amino acids. CDR1 and CDR2 (germline): MNHEY, SVGAGI. The CDR3 DNA follows: TGTGCCAGCAGTTACGGTCGGGGGTCCTATAATTCACCCCTCCACTTT. Amino acids: CASSYGRGSYNSPLHF.

The chain couples TRBV13 to TRBJ2-7; weak D call: TRBD1 (5 bases). The CDR3 covers 14 residues. The ends were cut back, 3 bases at V and 0 bases at J, with 9 bases in the middle. Germline CDR1 PRHDT, CDR2 FYEKMQ (reference sequence). CDR3 DNA: TGTGCCAGCAGCTTCCGACAGAGCTCCTACGAGCAGTACTTC. Protein: CASSFRQSSYEQYF.

The V and J genes are TRBV7-8 and TRBJ1-3; D remains unclear. Germline V CDR1 and CDR2: SGHVS, FQNEAQ. V gave up 5 bases and J gave up 0 bases, with 11 bases separating them. This CDR3 spans 15 amino acids. DNA for the CDR3: TGTGCCAGCAGCCTCGAGGTCAGCTCTGGAAACACCATATATTTT. Translating it yields CASSLEVSSGNTIYF. Variable domain in full (rest from reference TRBV7-8 and TRBJ1-3): GAGVSQSPRYKVAKRGQDVALRCDPISGHVSLFWYQQALGQGPEFLTYFQNEAQLDKSGLPSDRFFAERPEGSVSTLKIQRTQQEDSAVYLCASSLEVSSGNTIYFGEGSWLTVV.

This chain uses TRBV30 with TRBJ1-4; D is unclear. Trimming removed 3 bases from V and 7 bases from J, with 12 bases in between. CDR3 length: 13 residues. In germline, CDR1 is GTSNPN, CDR2 SVGIG (reference sequence). CDR3 protein: CAWSFLGGEKLFF. The DNA of the CDR3 is TGTGCCTGGAGCTTCCTAGGAGGTGAAAAACTGTTTTTT. Using reference TRBV30 and TRBJ1-4 for the parts outside the CDR3, the full variable domain is SQTIHQWPATLVQPVGSPLSLECTVEGTSNPNLYWYRQAAGRGLQLLFYSVGIGQISSEVPQNLSASRPQDRQFILSSKKLLLSDSGFYLCAWSFLGGEKLFFGSGTQLSVL.

This CDR3 reads CASSLGVGTGGNEQFF. The CDR3 coding sequence is TGTGCCAGCAGCTTAGGGGTCGGGACGGGAGGAAATGAGCAGTTCTTC. The chain combines TRBV7-9 with TRBJ2-1; TRBD2 agrees at 7 bases. The CDR3 spans 16 residues. Germline-derived CDR1 and CDR2 are SEHNR and FQNEAQ (reference sequence). J gave up 7 bases and V 1 base, and 10 bases lay outside the gene matches.

The chain carries TRBV2 and TRBJ2-7, with a weak D call TRBD1 (6 bases). There are 13 residues in the CDR3. V was trimmed by 6 bases and J by 9 bases, leaving 18 bases between them. CDR1 and CDR2 from the germline V gene are SNHLY and FYNNEI. Here the CDR3 DNA reads TGTGCCAGCAGCGCCGATGAGACAGGAGTGCAGTACTTC. Translated: CASSADETGVQYF.

This chain connects TRBV9 to TRBJ1-6, with TRBD1 matching 9 bases. Germline V lookup: CDR1 SGDLS, CDR2 YYNGEE. The V segment lost 3 bases and the J segment 7 bases; nucleotides outside the gene matches: 8. This CDR3 region has 16 residues. The CDR3 DNA sequence: TGTGCCAGCAGCGGGGGGGGGACAGGGATCAATTCACCCCTCCACTTT. Its protein product is CASSGGGTGINSPLHF.

V is TRBV9 and J is TRBJ2-7; tentatively, D is TRBD1 (6 bases). Germline V gene sequence: CDR1 SGDLS, CDR2 YYNGEE. Trimming cost V 3 bases and J 4 bases, with 20 bases left between them. This CDR3 is built from 16 residues. This CDR3 reads CASSGGITGTTYEQYF. The CDR3 DNA sequence: TGTGCCAGCAGCGGGGGGATAACCGGGACAACTTACGAGCAGTACTTC.

This sequence joins TRBV7-2 and TRBJ1-5; D is possibly TRBD1 (6 bases). CDR3 length: 16 residues. Germline assignment: CDR1 SGHTA and CDR2 FQGNSA. V was clipped by 1 base and J by 0 bases, with 10 bases between them. In DNA, the CDR3 is TGTGCCAGCAGCTTAGAGACAGGCCATAGCAATCAGCCCCAGCATTTT. Its protein product is CASSLETGHSNQPQHF.

This clone was seen a few times. The V gene is TRBV30, the J gene TRBJ2-7; perhaps TRBD2 as D (6 bases). V was shortened by 0 bases and J by 3 bases, with 18 bases between the two germline ends. The length of the CDR3 is 16 residues. Germline assignment: CDR1 GTSNPN and CDR2 SVGIG (reference sequence). The CDR3 protein is CAWSVWGDRMHYEQYF. In DNA, the CDR3 is TGTGCCTGGAGTGTCTGGGGGGACCGCATGCACTACGAGCAGTACTTC.

The chain couples TRBV7-8 to TRBJ2-7; 9 positions agree with TRBD2. The V gene's germline CDR1 is SGHVS and CDR2 FQNEAQ. Trimming took 5 bases from V and 0 from J; bases not matched to a gene: 5. The CDR3 is 15 residues long. In nucleotides, the CDR3 is TGTGCCAGCAGCCCAGAGCGGGGGGTCTCCTACGAGCAGTACTTC. This encodes CASSPERGVSYEQYF.